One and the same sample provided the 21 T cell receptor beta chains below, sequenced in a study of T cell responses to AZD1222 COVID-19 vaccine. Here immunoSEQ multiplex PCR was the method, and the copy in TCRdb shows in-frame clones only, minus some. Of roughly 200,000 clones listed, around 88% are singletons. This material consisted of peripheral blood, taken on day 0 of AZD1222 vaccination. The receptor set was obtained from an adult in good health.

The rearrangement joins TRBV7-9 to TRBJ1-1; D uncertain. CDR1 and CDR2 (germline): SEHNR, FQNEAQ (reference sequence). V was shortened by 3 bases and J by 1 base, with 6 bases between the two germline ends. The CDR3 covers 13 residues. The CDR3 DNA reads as TGTGCCAGCAGCTTCCAGCCGAACACTGAAGCTTTCTTT. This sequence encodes CASSFQPNTEAFF.

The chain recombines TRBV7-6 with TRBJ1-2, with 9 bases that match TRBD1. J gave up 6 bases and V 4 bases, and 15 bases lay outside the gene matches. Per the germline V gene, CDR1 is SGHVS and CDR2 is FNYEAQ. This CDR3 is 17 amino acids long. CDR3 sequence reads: CASSSAITGQGRHGYTF. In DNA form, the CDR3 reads TGTGCCAGCAGCTCCGCGATAACAGGACAGGGGCGTCATGGCTACACCTTC.

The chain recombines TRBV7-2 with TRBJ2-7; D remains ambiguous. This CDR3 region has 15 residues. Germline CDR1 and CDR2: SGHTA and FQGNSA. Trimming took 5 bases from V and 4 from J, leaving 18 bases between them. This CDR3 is CASSESRALTYEQYF. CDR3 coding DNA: TGTGCCAGCAGCGAGTCCCGGGCCCTGACGTACGAGCAGTACTTC.

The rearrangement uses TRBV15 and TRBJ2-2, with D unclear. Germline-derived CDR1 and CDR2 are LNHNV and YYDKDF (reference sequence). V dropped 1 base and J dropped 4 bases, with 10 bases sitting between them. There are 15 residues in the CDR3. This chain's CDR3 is CATSRASVGTGELFF. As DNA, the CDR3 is TGTGCCACCAGCAGAGCAAGTGTGGGCACCGGGGAGCTGTTTTTT.

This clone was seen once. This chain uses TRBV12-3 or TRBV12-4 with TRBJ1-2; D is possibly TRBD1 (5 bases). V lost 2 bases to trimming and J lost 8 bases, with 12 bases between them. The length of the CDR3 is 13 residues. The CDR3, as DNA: TGTGCCAGCAGTTTATCCCAGGGATGGGGCTACACCTTC. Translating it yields CASSLSQGWGYTF.

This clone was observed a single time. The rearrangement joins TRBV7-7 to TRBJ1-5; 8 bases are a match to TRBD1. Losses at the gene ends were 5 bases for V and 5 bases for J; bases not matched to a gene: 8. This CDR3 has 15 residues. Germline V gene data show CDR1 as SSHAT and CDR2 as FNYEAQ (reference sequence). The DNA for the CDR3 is TGTGCCAGCAGCCCCTTCCCAGGGGGCCATCAGCCCCAGCATTTT. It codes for CASSPFPGGHQPQHF.

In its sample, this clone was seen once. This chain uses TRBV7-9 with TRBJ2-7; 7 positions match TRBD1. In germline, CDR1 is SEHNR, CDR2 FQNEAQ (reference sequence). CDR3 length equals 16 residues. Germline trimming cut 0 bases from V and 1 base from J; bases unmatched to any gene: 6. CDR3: CASSLAPRGSSYEQYF. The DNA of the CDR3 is TGTGCCAGCAGCTTAGCGCCCAGGGGGTCGTCCTACGAGCAGTACTTC.

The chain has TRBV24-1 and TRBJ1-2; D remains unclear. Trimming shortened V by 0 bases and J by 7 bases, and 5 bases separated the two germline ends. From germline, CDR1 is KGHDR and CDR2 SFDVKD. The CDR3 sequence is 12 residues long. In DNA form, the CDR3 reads TGTGCCACCAGTGATTTGGAGGGTGGCTACACCTTC. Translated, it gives CATSDLEGGYTF.

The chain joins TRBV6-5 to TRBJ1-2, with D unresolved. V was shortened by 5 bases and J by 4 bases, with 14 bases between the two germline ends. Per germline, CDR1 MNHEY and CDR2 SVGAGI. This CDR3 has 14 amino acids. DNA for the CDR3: TGTGCCAGCAGTCGACCTCACTCGTCCTATGGCTACACCTTC. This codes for CASSRPHSSYGYTF.

The CDR3 DNA is TGTGCCAGCAGCTCGGGACAGAGCTATAATTCACCCCTCCACTTT. Its protein product is CASSSGQSYNSPLHF. The chain couples TRBV5-8 to TRBJ1-6; 7 nucleotides match TRBD1. V shed 3 bases, J shed 3 bases, and the junction held 3 bases outside the gene matches. From germline, CDR1 is SGHTS and CDR2 YDEGEE. The length of the CDR3 is 15 residues. Drawing the rest from reference TRBV5-8 and TRBJ1-6, the complete variable domain is EAGVTQSPTHLIKTRGQQATLRCSPISGHTSVYWYQQALGLGLQFLLWYDEGEERNRGNFPPRFSGRQFPNYSSELNVNALELEDSALYLCASSSGQSYNSPLHFGNGTRLTVT.

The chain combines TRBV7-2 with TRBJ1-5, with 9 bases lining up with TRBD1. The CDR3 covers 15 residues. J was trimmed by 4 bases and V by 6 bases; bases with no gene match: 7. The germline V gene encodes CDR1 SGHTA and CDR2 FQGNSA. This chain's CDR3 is CASSSGQGLNQPQHF. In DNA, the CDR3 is TGTGCCAGCAGTTCAGGACAGGGGCTGAATCAGCCCCAGCATTTT.

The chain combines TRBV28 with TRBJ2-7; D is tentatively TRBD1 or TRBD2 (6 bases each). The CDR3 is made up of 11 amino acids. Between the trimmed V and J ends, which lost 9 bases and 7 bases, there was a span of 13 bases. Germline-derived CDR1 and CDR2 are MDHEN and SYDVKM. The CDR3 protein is CARRGAREQYF. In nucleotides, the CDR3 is TGTGCCAGGAGGGGGGCACGGGAGCAGTACTTC.

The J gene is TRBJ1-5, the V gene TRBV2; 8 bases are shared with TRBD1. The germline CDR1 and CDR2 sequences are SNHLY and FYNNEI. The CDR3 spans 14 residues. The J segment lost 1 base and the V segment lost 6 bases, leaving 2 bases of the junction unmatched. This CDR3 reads CASSGTGSNQPQHF. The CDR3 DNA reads TGTGCCAGCAGCGGGACAGGAAGCAATCAGCCCCAGCATTTT.

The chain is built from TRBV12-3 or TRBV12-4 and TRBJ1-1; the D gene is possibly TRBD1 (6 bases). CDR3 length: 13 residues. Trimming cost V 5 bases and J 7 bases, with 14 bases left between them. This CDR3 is CASSRRQDNEAFF. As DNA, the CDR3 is TGTGCCAGCAGTAGGAGACAGGACAATGAAGCTTTCTTT.

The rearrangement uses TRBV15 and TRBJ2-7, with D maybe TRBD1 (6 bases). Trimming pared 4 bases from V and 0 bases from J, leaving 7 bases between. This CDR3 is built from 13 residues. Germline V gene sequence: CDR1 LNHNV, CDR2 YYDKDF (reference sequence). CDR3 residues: CATSKDSSYEQYF. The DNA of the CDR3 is TGTGCCACCAGCAAGGACAGCTCCTACGAGCAGTACTTC.

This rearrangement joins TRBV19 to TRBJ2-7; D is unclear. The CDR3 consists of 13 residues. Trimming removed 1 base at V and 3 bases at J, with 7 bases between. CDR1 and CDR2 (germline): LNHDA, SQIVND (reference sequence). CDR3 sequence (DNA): TGTGCCAGTAGTATAGCAACGGACTACGAGCAGTACTTC. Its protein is CASSIATDYEQYF.

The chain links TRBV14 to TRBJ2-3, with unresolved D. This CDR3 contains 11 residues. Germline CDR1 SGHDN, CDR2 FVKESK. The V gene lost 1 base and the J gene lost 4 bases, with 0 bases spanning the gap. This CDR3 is CASSQADTQYF. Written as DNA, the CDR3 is TGTGCCAGCAGCCAAGCAGATACGCAGTATTTT.

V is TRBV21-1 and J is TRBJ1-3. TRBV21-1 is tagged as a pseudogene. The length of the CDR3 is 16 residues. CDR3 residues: CASSKRGGPPGNTIYF. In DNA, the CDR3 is TGTGCCAGCAGCAAACGCGGGGGGCCCCCTGGAAACACCATATATTTT.

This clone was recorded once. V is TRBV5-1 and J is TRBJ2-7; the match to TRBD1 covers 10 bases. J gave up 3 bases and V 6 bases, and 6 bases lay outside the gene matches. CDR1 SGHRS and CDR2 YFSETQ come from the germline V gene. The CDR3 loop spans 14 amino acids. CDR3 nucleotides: TGCGCCAGCACTTCCGGACAGGGGGGCTACGAGCAGTACTTC. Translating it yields CASTSGQGGYEQYF.

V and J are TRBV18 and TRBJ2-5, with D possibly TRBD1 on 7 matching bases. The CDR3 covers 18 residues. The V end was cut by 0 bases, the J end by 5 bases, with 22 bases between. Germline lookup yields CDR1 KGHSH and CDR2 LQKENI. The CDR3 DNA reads TGTGCCAGCTCACCACCTCGCCAGGGGGGCCCCCCGAGGGAGACCCAGTACTTC. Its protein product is CASSPPRQGGPPRETQYF. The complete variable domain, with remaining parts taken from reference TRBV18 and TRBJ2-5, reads NAGVMQNPRHLVRRRGQEARLRCSPMKGHSHVYWYRQLPEEGLKFMVYLQKENIIDESGMPKERFSAEFPKEGPSILRIQQVVRGDSAAYFCASSPPRQGGPPRETQYFGPGTRLLVL.

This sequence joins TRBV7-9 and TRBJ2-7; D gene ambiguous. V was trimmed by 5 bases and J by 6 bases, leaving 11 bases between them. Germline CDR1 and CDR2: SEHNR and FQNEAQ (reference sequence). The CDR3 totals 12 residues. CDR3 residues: CASSPLGREQYF. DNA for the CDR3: TGTGCCAGCAGCCCCCTAGGGCGCGAGCAGTACTTC.